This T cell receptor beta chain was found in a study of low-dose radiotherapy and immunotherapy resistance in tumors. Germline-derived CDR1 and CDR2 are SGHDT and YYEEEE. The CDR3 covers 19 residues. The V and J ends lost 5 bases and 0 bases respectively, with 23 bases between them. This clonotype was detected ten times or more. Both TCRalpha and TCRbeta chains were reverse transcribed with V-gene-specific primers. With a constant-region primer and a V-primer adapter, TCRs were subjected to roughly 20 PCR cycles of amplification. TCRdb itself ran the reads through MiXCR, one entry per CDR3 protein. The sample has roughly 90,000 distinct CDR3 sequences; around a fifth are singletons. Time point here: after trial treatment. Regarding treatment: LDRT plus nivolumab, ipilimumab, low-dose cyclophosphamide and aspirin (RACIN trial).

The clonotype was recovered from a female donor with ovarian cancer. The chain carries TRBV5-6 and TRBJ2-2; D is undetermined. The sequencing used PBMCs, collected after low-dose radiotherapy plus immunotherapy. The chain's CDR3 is CASSRNSKTTIPNTGELFF. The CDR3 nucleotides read TGTGCCAGCAGTCGGAACTCTAAGACGACAATCCCGAACACCGGGGAGCTGTTTTTT.